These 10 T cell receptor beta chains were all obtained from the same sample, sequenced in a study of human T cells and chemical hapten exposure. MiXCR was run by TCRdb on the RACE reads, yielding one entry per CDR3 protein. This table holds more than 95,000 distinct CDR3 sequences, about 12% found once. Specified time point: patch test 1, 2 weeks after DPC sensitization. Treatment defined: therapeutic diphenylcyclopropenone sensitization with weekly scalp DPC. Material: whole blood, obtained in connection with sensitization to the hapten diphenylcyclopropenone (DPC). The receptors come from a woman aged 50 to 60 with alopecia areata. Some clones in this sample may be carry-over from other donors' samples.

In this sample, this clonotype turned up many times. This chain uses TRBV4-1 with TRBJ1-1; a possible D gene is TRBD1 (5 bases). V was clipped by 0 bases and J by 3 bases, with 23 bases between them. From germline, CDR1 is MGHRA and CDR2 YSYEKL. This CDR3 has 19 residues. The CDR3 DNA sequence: TGCGCCAGCAGCCAAGATTTGGCCTTTCCAGGGATAGAGGACACTGAAGCTTTCTTT. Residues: CASSQDLAFPGIEDTEAFF.

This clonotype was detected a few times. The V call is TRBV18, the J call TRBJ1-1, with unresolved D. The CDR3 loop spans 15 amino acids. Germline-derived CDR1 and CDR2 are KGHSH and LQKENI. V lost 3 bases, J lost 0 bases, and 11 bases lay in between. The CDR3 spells CASSPELIMNTEAFF. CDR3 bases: TGTGCCAGCTCACCGGAATTAATAATGAACACTGAAGCTTTCTTT.

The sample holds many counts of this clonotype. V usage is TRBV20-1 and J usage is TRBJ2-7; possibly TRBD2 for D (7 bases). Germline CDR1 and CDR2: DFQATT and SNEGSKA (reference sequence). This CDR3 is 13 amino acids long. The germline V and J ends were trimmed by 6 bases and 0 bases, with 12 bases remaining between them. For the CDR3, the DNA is TGCAGTGCCCCCGCGGGGGCCTCCTACGAGCAGTACTTC. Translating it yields CSAPAGASYEQYF.

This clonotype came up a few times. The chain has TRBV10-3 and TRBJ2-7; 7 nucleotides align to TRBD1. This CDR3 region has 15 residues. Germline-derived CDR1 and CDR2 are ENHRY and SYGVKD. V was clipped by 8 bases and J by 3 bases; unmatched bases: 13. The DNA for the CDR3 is TGTGCCATCGGGACCCCGACAGGGACAAACTACGAGCAGTACTTC. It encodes CAIGTPTGTNYEQYF.

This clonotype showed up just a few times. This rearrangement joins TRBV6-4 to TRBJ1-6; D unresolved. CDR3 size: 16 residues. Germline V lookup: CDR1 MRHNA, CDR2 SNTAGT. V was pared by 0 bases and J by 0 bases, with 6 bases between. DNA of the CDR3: TGTGCCAGCAGTGACTCCTGGAGCTCCTATAATTCACCCCTCCACTTT. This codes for CASSDSWSSYNSPLHF.

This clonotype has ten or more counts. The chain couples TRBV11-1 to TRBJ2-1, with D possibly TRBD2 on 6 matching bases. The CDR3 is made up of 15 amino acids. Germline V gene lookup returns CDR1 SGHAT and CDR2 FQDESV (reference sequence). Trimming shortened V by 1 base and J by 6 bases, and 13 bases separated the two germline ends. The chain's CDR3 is CASSLEVGTFNEQFF. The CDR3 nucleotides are TGTGCCAGCAGCTTAGAAGTAGGGACTTTCAATGAGCAGTTCTTC.

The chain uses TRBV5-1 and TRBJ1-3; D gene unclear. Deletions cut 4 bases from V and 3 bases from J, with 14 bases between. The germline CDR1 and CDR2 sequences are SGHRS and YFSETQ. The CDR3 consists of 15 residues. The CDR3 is CASSPMPGNGNTIYF. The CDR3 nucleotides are TGCGCCAGCAGCCCCATGCCCGGAAATGGAAACACCATATATTTT.

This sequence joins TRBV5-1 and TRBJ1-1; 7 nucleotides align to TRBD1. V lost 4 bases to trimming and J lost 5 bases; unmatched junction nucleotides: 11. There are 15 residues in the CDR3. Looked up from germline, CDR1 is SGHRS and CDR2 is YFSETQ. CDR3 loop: CASSQTSGGGTEAFF. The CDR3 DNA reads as TGCGCCAGCAGCCAAACGTCAGGGGGAGGGACTGAAGCTTTCTTT.

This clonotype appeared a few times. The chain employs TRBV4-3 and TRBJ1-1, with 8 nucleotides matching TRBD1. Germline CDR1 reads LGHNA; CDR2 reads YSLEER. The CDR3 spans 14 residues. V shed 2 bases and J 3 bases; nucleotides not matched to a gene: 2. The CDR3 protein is CASSQMDRDTEAFF. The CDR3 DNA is TGCGCCAGCAGCCAAATGGACAGGGACACTGAAGCTTTCTTT.

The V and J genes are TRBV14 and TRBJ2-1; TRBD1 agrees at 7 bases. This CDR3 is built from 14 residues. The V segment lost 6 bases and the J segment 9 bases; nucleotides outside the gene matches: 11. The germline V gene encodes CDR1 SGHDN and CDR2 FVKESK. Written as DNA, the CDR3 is TGTGCCAGCAGTCCAAACTTGAGGACAGGTGAGCAGTTCTTC. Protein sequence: CASSPNLRTGEQFF.